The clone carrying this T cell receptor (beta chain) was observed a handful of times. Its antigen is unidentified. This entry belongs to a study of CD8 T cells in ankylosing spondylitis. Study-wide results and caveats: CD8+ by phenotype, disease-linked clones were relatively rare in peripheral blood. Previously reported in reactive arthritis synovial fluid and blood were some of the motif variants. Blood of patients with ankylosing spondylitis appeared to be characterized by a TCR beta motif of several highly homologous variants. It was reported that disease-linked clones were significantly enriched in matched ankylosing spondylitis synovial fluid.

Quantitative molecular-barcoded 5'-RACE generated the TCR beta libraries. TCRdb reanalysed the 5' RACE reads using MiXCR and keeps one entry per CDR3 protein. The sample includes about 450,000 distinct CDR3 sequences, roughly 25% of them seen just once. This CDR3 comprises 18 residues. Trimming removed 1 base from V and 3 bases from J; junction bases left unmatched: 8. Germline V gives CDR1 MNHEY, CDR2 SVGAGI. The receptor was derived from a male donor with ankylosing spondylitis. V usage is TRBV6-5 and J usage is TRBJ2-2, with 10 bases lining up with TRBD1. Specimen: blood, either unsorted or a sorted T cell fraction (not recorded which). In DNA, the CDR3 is TGTGCCAGCAGTTACTTAGGCTGGACAGGGGGAGACACCGGGGAGCTGTTTTTT. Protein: CASSYLGWTGGDTGELFF.